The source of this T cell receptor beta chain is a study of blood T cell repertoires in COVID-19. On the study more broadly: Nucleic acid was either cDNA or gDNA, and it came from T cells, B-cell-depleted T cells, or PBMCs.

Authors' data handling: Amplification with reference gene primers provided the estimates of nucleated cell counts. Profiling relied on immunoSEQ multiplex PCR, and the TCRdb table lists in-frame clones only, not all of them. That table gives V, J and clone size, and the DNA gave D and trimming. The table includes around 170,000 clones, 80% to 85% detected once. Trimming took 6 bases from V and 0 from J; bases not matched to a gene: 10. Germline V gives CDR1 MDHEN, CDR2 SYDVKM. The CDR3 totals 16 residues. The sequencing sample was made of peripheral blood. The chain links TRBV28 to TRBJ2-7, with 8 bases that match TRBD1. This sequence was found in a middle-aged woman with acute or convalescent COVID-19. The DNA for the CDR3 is TGTGCCAGCAGCCCCCACCCGGGACAGGTCTCCTACGAGCAGTACTTC. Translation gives CASSPHPGQVSYEQYF.